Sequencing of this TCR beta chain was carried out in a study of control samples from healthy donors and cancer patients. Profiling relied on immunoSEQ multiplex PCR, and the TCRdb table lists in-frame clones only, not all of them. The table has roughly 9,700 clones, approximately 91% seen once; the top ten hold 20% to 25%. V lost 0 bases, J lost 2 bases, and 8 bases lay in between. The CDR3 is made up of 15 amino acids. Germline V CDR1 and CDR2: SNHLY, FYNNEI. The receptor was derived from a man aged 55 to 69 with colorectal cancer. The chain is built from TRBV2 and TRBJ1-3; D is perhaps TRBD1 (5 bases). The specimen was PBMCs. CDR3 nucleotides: TGTGCCAGCAGTGAAGCATGGGGACCTGGAAACACCATATATTTT. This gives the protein CASSEAWGPGNTIYF. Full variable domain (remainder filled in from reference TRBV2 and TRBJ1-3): EPEVTQTPSHQVTQMGQEVILRCVPISNHLYFYWYRQILGQKVEFLVSFYNNEISEKSEIFDDQFSVERPDGSNFTLKIRSTKLEDSAMYFCASSEAWGPGNTIYFGEGSWLTVV.